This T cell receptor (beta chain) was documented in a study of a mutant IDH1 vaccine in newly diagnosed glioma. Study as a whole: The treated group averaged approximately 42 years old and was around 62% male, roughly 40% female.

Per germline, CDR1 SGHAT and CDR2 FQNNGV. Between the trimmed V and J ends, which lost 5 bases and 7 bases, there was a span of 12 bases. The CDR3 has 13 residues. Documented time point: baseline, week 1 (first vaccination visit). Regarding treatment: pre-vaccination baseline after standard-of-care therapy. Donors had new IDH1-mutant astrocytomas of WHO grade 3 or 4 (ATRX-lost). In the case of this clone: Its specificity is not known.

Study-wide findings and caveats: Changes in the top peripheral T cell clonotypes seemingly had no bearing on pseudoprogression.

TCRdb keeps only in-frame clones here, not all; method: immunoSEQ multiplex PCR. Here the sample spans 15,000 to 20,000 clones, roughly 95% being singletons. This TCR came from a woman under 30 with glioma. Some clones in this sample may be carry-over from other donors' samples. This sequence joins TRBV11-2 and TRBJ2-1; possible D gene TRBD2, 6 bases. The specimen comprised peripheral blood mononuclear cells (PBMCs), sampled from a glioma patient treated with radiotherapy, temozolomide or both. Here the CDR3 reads CASSAGLQNEQFF. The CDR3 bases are TGTGCCAGCAGCGCGGGACTTCAGAATGAGCAGTTCTTC.